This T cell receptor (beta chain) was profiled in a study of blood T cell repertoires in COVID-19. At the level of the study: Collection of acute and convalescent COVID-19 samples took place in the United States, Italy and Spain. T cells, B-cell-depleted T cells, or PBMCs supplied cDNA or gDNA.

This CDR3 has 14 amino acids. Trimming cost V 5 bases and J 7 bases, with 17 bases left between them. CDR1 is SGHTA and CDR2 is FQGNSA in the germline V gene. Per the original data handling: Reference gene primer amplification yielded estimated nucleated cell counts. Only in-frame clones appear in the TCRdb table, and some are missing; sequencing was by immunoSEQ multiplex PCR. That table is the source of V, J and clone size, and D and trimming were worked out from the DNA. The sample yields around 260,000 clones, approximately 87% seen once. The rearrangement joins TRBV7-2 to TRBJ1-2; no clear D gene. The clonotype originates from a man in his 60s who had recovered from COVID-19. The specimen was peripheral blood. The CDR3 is CASSNARGIGGYTF. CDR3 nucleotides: TGTGCCAGCAGCAATGCCCGGGGAATAGGTGGCTACACCTTC.